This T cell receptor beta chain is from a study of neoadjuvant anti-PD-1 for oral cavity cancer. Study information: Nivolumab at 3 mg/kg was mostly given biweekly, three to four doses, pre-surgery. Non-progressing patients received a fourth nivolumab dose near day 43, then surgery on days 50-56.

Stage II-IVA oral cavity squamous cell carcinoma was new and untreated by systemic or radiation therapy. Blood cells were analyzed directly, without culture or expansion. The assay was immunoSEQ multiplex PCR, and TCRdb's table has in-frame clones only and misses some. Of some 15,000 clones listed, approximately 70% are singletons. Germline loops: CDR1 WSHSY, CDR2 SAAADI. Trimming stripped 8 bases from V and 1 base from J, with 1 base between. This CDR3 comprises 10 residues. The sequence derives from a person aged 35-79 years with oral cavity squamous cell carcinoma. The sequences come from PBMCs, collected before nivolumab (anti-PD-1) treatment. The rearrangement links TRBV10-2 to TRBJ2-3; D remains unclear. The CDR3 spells CASGTDTQYF. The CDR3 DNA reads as TGCGCCAGCGGCACAGATACGCAGTATTTT.